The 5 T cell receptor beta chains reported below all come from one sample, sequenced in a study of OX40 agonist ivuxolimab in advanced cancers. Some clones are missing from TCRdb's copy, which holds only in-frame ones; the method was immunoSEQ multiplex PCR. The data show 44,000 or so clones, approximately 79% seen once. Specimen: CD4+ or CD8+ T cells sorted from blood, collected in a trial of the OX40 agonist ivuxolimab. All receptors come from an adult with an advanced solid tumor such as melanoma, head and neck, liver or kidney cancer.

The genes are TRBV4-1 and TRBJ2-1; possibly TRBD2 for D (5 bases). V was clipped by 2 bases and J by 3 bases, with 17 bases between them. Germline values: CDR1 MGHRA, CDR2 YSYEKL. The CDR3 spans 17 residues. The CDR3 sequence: CASSQILSGADYNEQFF. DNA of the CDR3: TGCGCCAGCAGCCAAATATTAAGCGGCGCTGACTACAATGAGCAGTTCTTC.

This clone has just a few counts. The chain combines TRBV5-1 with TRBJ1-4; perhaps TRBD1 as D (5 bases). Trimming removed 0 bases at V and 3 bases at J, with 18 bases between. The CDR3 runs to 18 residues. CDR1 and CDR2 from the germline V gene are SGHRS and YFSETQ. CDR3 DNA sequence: TGCGCCAGCAGCTTGGCCTGGCTCTCCCCGGGGGCTAATGAAAAACTGTTTTTT. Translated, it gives CASSLAWLSPGANEKLFF.

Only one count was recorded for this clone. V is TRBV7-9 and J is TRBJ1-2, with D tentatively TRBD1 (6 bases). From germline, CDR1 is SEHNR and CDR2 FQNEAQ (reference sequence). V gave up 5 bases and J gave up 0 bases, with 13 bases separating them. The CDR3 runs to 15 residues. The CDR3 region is CASSVTGSPNYGYTF. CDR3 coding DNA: TGTGCCAGCAGCGTAACAGGGTCCCCTAACTATGGCTACACCTTC.

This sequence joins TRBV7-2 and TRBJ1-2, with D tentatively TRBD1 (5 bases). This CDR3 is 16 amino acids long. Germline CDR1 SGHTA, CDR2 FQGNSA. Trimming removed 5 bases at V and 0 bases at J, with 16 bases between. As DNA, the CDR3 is TGTGCCAGCAGCCCACGCCGAGGGGCAACTAACTATGGCTACACCTTC. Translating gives CASSPRRGATNYGYTF.

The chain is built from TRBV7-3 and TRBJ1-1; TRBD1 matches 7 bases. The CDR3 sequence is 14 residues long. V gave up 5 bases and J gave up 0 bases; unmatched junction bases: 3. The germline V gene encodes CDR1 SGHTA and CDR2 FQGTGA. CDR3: CASSIGTVNTEAFF. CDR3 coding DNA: TGTGCCAGCAGCATCGGGACAGTGAACACTGAAGCTTTCTTT.